What follows describes a single T cell receptor beta chain. This CDR3 has 16 residues. Looked up from germline, CDR1 is SGHAT and CDR2 is FQNNGV. Unmatched junction bases numbered 5, after V lost 4 bases and J lost 2 bases. These data originate in a study of blood T cell repertoires in COVID-19. Study in general: PBMCs, B-cell-depleted T cells, or T cells provided the cDNA or gDNA that made up the material.

This table comes from immunoSEQ multiplex PCR, and its TCRdb copy is limited to in-frame clones, with some not included. This table holds 200,000 to 300,000 clones, roughly 84% found once. The source of this sequence is a man aged 35-49 years who had recovered from COVID-19. The chain carries TRBV11-2 and TRBJ2-3, with 11 bases fitting TRBD2. Sequencing input: peripheral blood. CDR3 residues: CASSSGLADTTDTQYF. The CDR3 DNA is TGTGCCAGCAGCTCGGGACTAGCGGACACCACAGATACGCAGTATTTT. The variable domain in full, with the rest retrieved from reference TRBV11-2 and TRBJ2-3, is EAGVAQSPRYKIIEKRQSVAFWCNPISGHATLYWYQQILGQGPKLLIQFQNNGVVDDSQLPKDRFSAERLKGVDSTLKIQPAKLEDSAVYLCASSSGLADTTDTQYFGPGTRLTVL.